The sequence of this TCR beta chain was determined in a study of neurological immune-mediated disorders. Findings and limits, study-wide: Association of the multiple sclerosis repertoire cluster with clinical or MRI features was not observed for any feature. The absence of shared CDR3 amino acid sequences among expanded clones across subjects suggests private repertoires in all groups. Grouping of repertoires by phylogeny put those of 18 of 34 multiple sclerosis patients into a single related-CDR3 cluster, a possible signature.

The CDR3 length is 15 residues. V lost 2 bases to trimming and J lost 3 bases; unmatched junction nucleotides: 4. Germline CDR1 and CDR2: SNHLY and FYNNEI. The making of cDNA relied on 5'RACE with 10-nucleotide random UMIs. TCRdb re-analysed the 5' RACE reads in MiXCR, keeping a single row per CDR3 protein. In the table there are 45,000 to 60,000 distinct CDR3 sequences, roughly 2.5% of which are singletons. This clonotype was found a few times. What it binds is not known. This may be a read error, as it is one base from a much larger clone. The conserved phenylalanine or tryptophan is not found at the CDR3 terminus, so this likely reflects a read error.

Sequenced: PBMCs. This chain joins TRBV2 and TRBJ2-5; 9 bases are shared with TRBD2. The TCR sequence derives from a man aged 50 to 60 with multiple sclerosis. CDR3 sequence reads: CASSEKRGVEETQYC. DNA for the CDR3: TGTGCCAGCAGTGAAAAGCGGGGGGTTGAAGAGACCCAGTACTGC.